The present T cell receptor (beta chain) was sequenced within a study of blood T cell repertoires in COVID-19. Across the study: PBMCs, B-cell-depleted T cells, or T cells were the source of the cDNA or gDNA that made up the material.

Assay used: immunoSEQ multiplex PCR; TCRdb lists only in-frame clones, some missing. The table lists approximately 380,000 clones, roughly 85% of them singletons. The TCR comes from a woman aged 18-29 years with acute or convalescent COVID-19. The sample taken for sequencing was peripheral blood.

CDR3 in DNA: TGTGCCAGCAGCTTATCGGGACTAGCGATTGAGCAGTTCTTC. Residues: CASSLSGLAIEQFF. The rearrangement joins TRBV7-6 to TRBJ2-1; 10 positions agree with TRBD2. V lost 2 bases to trimming and J lost 9 bases; unmatched junction nucleotides: 4. The CDR3 runs 14 residues. Per germline, CDR1 SGHVS and CDR2 FNYEAQ.